This TCR beta chain was obtained from a study of T cells in Graves' hyperthyroidism and ophthalmopathy. The germline gives CDR1 LNHDA, CDR2 SQIVND (reference sequence). With 7 bases clipped from V and 2 bases from J, the junction kept 6 bases outside the gene matches. This CDR3 comprises 14 residues. Authors of the study amplified TCR beta CDR3 regions from RNA transcripts. An initial round of RT-PCR targeting the TCR CDR3 relied on the HTBI primer set. TCRdb recomputed calls from the multiplex PCR reads with MiXCR, one row per CDR3 protein. The sample has about 560,000 distinct CDR3 sequences, 16% seen once.

V usage is TRBV19 and J usage is TRBJ2-3; TRBD2 aligns across 7 bases. The TCR was taken from a woman aged 18-30 years with Graves' hyperthyroidism. Sequenced material: blood. CDR3 in DNA: TGTGCCAGTACAGGGCTAGCGGACACAGATACGCAGTATTTT. Translated, it gives CASTGLADTDTQYF.